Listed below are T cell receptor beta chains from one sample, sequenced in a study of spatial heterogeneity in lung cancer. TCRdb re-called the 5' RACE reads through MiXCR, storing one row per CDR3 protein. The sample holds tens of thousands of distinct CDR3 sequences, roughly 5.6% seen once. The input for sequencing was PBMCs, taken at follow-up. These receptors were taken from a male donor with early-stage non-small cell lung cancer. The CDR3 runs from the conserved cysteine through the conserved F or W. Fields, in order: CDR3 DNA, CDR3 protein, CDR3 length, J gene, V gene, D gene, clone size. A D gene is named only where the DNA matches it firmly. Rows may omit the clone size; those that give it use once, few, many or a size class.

TGTGCCAGCAGTTACTCCAGGGGGAACTATGGCTACACCTTC CASSYSRGNYGYTF 14 TRBJ1-2 TRBV6-5 TRBD1 .
TGTGCCAGCAAGTCCGGCTTAGAGGGCACAGATACGCAGTATTTT CASKSGLEGTDTQYF 15 TRBJ2-3 TRBV3-1 . many
TGTGCCAGCAGTTCTACCGGGACTAGCGGGGATACGCAGTATTTT CASSSTGTSGDTQYF 15 TRBJ2-3 TRBV12-3/TRBV12-4 TRBD2 few
TGCGCCAGCAGCCCTAGGGCGACAGGGACCACCACTGAAGCTTTCTTT CASSPRATGTTTEAFF 16 TRBJ1-1 TRBV4-3 TRBD1 medium-sized
TGTGCCAGCACCCAGGGTGCTGAAGCTTTCTTT CASTQGAEAFF 11 TRBJ1-1 TRBV6-2/TRBV6-3 . many
TGTGCCAGCAGCAGCGTCGGGGAGACCCAGTACTTC CASSSVGETQYF 12 TRBJ2-5 TRBV7-3 . few
TGTGCCAGCAGCTTGCCCGGAGTCATTGAAAAACTGTTTTTT CASSLPGVIEKLFF 14 TRBJ1-4 TRBV5-5 . many
TGTGCCAGCAGCTCCGGGTTGGACACTGAAGCTTTCTTT CASSSGLDTEAFF 13 TRBJ1-1 TRBV7-3 . few
TGTGCCAGCAGCTTCGGCGGGGGCGGCAATGAGCAGTTCTTC CASSFGGGGNEQFF 14 TRBJ2-1 TRBV7-3 . many
TGTGCCAGCAGTCTTGGCTACGAGCAGTACTTC CASSLGYEQYF 11 TRBJ2-7 TRBV6-2/TRBV6-3 . .
TGCGCCAGCAGCCAGGGAAAAGCGGAGGGTTGGGAGCTGTTTTTT CASSQGKAEGWELFF 15 TRBJ2-2 TRBV4-1 . many
TGTGCCAGCAGCTTCGGACTAGCGGGAGTCTCCGGGGAGCTGTTTTTT CASSFGLAGVSGELFF 16 TRBJ2-2 TRBV12-3/TRBV12-4 TRBD2 .
TGTGCCTCCCGGACAGGGAGCAATCAGCCCCAGCATTTT CASRTGSNQPQHF 13 TRBJ1-5 TRBV12-3/TRBV12-4 TRBD1 many
TGTGCCAGCAGCGTCGACACTAGCACAGATACGCAGTATTTT CASSVDTSTDTQYF 14 TRBJ2-3 TRBV9 . few
TGCAGTGCTAGGCCTCAGGGGACCAGCACAGATACGCAGTATTTT CSARPQGTSTDTQYF 15 TRBJ2-3 TRBV20-1 . many
TGTGCCAGCAGCTCACCCCAGCAGGCTGTAGGGGGGGGCATTCAGTACTTC CASSSPQQAVGGGIQYF 17 TRBJ2-4 TRBV7-8 . medium-sized
TGTGCCATCAGCACCCTAGGACAAGACTATGGCTACACCTTC CAISTLGQDYGYTF 14 TRBJ1-2 TRBV10-3 . many
TGTGCCAGCAGCTTAATGGTTAATCAGCCCCAGCATTTT CASSLMVNQPQHF 13 TRBJ1-5 TRBV7-3 . .
TGTGCCAGCAGTTTAATACAGGGAGGCGCCGGGGAGCTGTTTTTT CASSLIQGGAGELFF 15 TRBJ2-2 TRBV12-3/TRBV12-4 . many
TGTGCCAGCAGCTCAGGAGGACAGATCATGAACACTGAAGCTTTCTTT CASSSGGQIMNTEAFF 16 TRBJ1-1 TRBV7-2 . many
TGTGCCAGCAGCCCCCATGGGACTAGCGGACCCTACGAGCAGTACTTC CASSPHGTSGPYEQYF 16 TRBJ2-7 TRBV7-6 TRBD2 .
TGCAGTGCTAGAGAACCCTCAGCCAAAAACATTCAGTACTTC CSAREPSAKNIQYF 14 TRBJ2-4 TRBV20-1 . many
TGTGCCAGCAGCCTTCAGAGGACTACTAGCACAGATACGCAGTATTTT CASSLQRTTSTDTQYF 16 TRBJ2-3 TRBV7-2 . .
TGTGCCATCAGTGCCCTCCCCGGGACTAGCGTGGACAAAGAGACCCAGTACTTC CAISALPGTSVDKETQYF 18 TRBJ2-5 TRBV10-3 TRBD2 many
TGTGCCAGCAGCTTGGAGGAATATACGCAGTATTTT CASSLEEYTQYF 12 TRBJ2-3 TRBV7-9 . .
TGTGCCAGCAGCCAAATGGGGGCGTACGAGCAGTACTTC CASSQMGAYEQYF 13 TRBJ2-7 TRBV3-1 . .
TGTGCCACCAGCAGACAGGGAAGTAATGAAAAACTGTTTTTT CATSRQGSNEKLFF 14 TRBJ1-4 TRBV15 . few
TGTGCCAGCACCACCGGGACAGGGATCTATGGCTACACCTTC CASTTGTGIYGYTF 14 TRBJ1-2 TRBV12-3/TRBV12-4 TRBD1 few
TGTGCCAGCAGCCAAGACCCAGGGGCTGGACAGCCCCAGCATTTT CASSQDPGAGQPQHF 15 TRBJ1-5 TRBV4-2 . many
TGTGCCACCAGCAGCCACAATGAGCAGTTCTTC CATSSHNEQFF 11 TRBJ2-1 TRBV15 . .
TGTGCCAGCAGCAACATGGCGAACTATGGCTACACCTTC CASSNMANYGYTF 13 TRBJ1-2 TRBV7-2 . many